Reported below is one TCR beta chain. One end of the junction does not line up with germline, which may come from a read error. This record comes from a study of metastatic and nonmetastatic thyroid tumors. No treatment had been given to any patient before thyroid surgery. Per the germline V gene, CDR1 is SEHNR and CDR2 is FQNEAQ (reference sequence). The CDR3 has 15 residues. TCRdb reassembled clones from the PCR reads with MiXCR. The sample yields about 15,000 clones, roughly 25% seen once. Material for sequencing was tumor tissue. The TCR sequence derives from a female donor with papillary thyroid cancer or a benign thyroid nodule (not recorded which). Some clones in this sample may be carry-over from other donors' samples. The chain links TRBV7-9 to TRBJ2-3; no clear D gene. The CDR3 region is CASILRAWGTDTQYF. Written as DNA, the CDR3 is TGTGCCAGCATCTTAAGGGCATGGGGCACAGATACGCAGTATTTT.